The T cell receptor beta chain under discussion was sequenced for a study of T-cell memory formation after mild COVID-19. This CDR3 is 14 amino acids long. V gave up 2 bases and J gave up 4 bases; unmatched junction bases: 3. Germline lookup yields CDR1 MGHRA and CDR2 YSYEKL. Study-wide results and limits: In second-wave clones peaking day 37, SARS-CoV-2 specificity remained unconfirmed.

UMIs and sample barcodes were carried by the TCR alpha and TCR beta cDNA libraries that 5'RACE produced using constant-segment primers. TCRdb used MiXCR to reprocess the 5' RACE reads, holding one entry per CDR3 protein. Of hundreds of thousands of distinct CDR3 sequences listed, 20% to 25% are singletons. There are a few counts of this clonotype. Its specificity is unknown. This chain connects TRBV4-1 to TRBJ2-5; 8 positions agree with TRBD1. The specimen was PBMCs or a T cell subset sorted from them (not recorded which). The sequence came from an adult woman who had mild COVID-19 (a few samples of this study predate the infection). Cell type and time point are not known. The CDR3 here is CASSQTRGLETQYF. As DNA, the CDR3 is TGCGCCAGCAGCCAAACCAGGGGGCTAGAGACCCAGTACTTC.